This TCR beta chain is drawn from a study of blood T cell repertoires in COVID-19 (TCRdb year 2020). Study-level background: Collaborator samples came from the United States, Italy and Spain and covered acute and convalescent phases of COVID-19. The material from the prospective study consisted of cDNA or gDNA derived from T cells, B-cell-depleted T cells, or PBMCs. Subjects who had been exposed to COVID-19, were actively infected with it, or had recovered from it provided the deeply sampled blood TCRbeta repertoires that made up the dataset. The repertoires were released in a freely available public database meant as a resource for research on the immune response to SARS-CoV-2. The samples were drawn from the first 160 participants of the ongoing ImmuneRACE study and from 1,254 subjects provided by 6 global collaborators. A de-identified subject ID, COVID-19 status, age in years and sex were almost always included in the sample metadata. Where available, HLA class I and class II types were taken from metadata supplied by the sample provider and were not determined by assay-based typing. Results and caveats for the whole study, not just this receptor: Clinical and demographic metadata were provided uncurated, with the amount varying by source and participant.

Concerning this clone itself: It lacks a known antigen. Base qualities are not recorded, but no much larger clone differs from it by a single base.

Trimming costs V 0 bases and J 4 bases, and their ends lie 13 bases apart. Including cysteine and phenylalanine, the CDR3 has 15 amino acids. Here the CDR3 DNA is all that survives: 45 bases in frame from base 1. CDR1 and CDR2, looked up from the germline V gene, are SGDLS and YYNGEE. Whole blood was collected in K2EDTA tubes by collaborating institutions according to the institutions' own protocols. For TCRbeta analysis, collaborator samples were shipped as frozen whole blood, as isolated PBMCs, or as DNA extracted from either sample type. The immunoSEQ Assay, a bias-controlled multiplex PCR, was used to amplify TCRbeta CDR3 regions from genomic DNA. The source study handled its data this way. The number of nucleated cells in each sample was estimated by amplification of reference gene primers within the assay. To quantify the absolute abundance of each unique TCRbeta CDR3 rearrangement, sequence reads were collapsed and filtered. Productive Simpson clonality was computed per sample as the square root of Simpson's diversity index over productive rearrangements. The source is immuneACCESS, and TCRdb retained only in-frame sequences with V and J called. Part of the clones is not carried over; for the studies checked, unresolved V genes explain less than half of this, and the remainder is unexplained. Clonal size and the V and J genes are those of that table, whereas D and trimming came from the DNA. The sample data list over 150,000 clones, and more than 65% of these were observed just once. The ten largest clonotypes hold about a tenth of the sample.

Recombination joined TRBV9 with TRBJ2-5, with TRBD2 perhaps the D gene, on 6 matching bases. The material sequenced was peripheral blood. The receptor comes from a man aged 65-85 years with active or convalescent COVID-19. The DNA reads TGTGCCAGCAGCGTAGACCAGGGCGGGGTAGAGACCCAGTACTTC. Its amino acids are CASSVDQGGVETQYF.